This T cell receptor beta chain was captured in a study of response to subunit inactivated influenza vaccine. This clonotype was seen repeatedly, ten times or more. In TCRdb, the RT-PCR reads were re-called with MiXCR into one record per CDR3 protein. This table has roughly 650,000 distinct CDR3 sequences, around 14% appearing once. The sequence derives from a man aged 50 to 60 who received an inactivated influenza vaccine. The sample in question was PBMCs from blood, obtained approximately 13 days after vaccination.

The CDR3 reads CASRRRQANTGELFF. The CDR3 DNA is TGTGCCAGCAGACGTAGACAGGCGAACACCGGGGAGCTGTTTTTT. V is TRBV7-9 and J is TRBJ2-2, with D perhaps TRBD1 (6 bases). The CDR3 extends over 15 amino acids. Germline values: CDR1 SEHNR, CDR2 FQNEAQ (reference sequence). V lost 6 bases and J 0 bases, leaving 11 bases between the germline ends.